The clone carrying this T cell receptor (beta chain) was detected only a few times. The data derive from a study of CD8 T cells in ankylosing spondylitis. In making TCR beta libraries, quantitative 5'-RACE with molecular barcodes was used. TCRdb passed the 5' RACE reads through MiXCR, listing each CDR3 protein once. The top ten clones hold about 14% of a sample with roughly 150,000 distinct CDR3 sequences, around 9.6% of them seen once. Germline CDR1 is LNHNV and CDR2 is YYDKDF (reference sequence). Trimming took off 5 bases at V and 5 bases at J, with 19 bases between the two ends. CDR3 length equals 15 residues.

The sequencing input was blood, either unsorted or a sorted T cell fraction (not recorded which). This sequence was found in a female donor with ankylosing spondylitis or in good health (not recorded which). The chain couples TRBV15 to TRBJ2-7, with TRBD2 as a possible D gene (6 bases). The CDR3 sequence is CATSRGAGSGHEQYF. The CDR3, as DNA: TGTGCCACCAGCCGAGGGGCGGGGTCCGGGCACGAGCAGTACTTC.